The clone carrying this T cell receptor (beta chain) has a handful of counts. What it binds is not known. The data derive from a study of T cells after yellow fever vaccination. Study context: When fractions had low cell numbers, they were prepared with SMART-Seq v4 Ultra Low Input. Study-level results: Post-booster repertoires contained most primary-vaccination clones again (about 95% CD4, about 90% CD8). Within FACS-sorted repertoires, abundant clonotypes contaminating from the bulk population could be present.

Germline CDR1 reads MDHEN; CDR2 reads SYDVKM. The CDR3 extends over 12 amino acids. Trimming removed 8 bases from V and 10 bases from J; junction bases left unmatched: 8. From the 5' RACE reads, TCRdb called clonotypes with MiXCR, one entry per CDR3 protein. The sample lists 320,000 or so distinct CDR3 sequences, 8.1% occurring once. The source of this sequence is a man aged 18 to 35 who received the YFV17D yellow fever vaccine. The chain carries TRBV28 and TRBJ2-1, with 7 bases fitting TRBD2. Here the sequenced sample was PBMCs, taken about 41 days after the first yellow fever vaccination. The CDR3 sequence: CASLTSSGEQFF. DNA for the CDR3: TGTGCCAGCCTAACTTCTAGCGGAGAGCAGTTCTTC.